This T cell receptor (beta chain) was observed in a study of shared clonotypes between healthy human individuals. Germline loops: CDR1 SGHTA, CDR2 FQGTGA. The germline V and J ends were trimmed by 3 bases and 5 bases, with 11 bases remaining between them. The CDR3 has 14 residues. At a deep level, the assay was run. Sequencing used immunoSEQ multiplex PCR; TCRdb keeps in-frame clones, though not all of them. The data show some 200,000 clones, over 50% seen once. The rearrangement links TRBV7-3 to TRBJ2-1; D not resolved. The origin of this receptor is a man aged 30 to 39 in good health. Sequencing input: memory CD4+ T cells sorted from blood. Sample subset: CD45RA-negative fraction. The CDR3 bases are TGTGCCAGCAGCTTGGGTTATCCCGACAATGAGCAGTTCTTC. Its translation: CASSLGYPDNEQFF. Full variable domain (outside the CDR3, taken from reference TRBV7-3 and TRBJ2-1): GAGVSQTPSNKVTEKGKYVELRCDPISGHTALYWYRQSLGQGPEFLIYFQGTGAADDSGLPNDRFFAVRPEGSVSTLKIQRTERGDSAVYLCASSLGYPDNEQFFGPGTRLTVL.